Each of the 5 T cell receptor beta chains below was sequenced from the same sample in a study of glioma-infiltrating T cells. TCR alpha and beta CDR3 regions were amplified from RNA using iRepertoire nested multiplex PCR. Each CDR3 protein gets one entry after TCRdb re-called the multiplex PCR reads with MiXCR. This sample has about 93,000 distinct CDR3 sequences, with approximately 39% found just once. What was sequenced was glioma tissue, nonneoplastic brain tissue, or PBMCs (not recorded which). The origin of the receptors is a human donor with low-grade glioma or glioblastoma, undergoing nonglioma brain surgery, or in good health (not recorded which).

In its sample, this clonotype was seen many times. This chain connects TRBV7-2 to TRBJ2-1; TRBD1 aligns across 12 bases. J lost 9 bases, V lost 5 bases, and 8 bases had no gene match. Germline CDR1 SGHTA, CDR2 FQGNSA. The CDR3 contains 15 residues. The CDR3 nucleotides are TGTGCCAGCAGCCCTAGGGACAGGGGGCGCGTTGAGCAGTTCTTC. This codes for CASSPRDRGRVEQFF.

This clonotype occurred many times. CDR3 in DNA: TGCAGTGCTGTGGGACAGGGAGATTCACCCCTCCACTTT. Its translation: CSAVGQGDSPLHF. The chain links TRBV20-1 to TRBJ1-6, with 9 bases lining up with TRBD1. Per germline, CDR1 DFQATT and CDR2 SNEGSKA (reference sequence). Germline trimming cut 5 bases from V and 8 bases from J; bases unmatched to any gene: 4. CDR3 size: 13 residues.

This clonotype was observed at least ten times. This chain uses TRBV12-3 or TRBV12-4 with TRBJ1-3, with unresolved D. Trimming took 6 bases from V and 9 from J, leaving 12 bases between them. The CDR3 has 12 amino acids. CDR3 DNA: TGTGCCAGCAGGCCGGAAGGGCTCACCATATATTTT. Residues: CASRPEGLTIYF.

Turning to this clonotype: A much more abundant neighbour one base away suggests this may be a read error. In this CDR3 the conserved last residue, phenylalanine or tryptophan, is missing, so a read error is likely. This chain links TRBV4-1 with TRBJ1-1; 10 bases line up with TRBD1. The CDR3 covers 16 residues. CDR1 MGHRA and CDR2 YSYEKL come from the germline V gene. The V segment lost 5 bases and the J segment 3 bases; nucleotides outside the gene matches: 9. The CDR3 DNA sequence: TGCGCCAGCAGCACACGGGACAGGGGTGACTACACTGAAGCTTTCATT. It encodes CASSTRDRGDYTEAFI.

There are many counts of this clonotype. This CDR3 reads CASSSSGRPNQPQHF. CDR3 sequence (DNA): TGTGCCAGCAGCTCGTCTGGGCGGCCGAATCAGCCCCAGCATTTT. This chain connects TRBV7-2 to TRBJ1-5; D unresolved. The germline V gene encodes CDR1 SGHTA and CDR2 FQGNSA. The CDR3 is 15 amino acids. The V gene lost 4 bases and the J gene lost 4 bases, with 14 bases spanning the gap.